The present TCR beta chain was sequenced within a study of cytomegalovirus exposure and HLA in healthy donors. The primer mix had 60 Vbeta and 13 Jbeta primers. Assay used: immunoSEQ multiplex PCR; TCRdb lists only in-frame clones, some missing. The sample lists over 200,000 clones; around 85% were seen once. Per the germline V gene, CDR1 is SEHNR and CDR2 is FQNEAQ (reference sequence). The V and J ends lost 10 bases and 6 bases respectively, with 13 bases between them. The CDR3 length is 11 residues. Sequenced sample: PBMCs. The sequence was collected from a human donor in good health. The genes are TRBV7-9 and TRBJ2-7; D is undetermined. For the CDR3, the DNA is TGTGCCACCGGCGGCGGCCGCGAGCAGTACTTC. Translation: CATGGGREQYF. Full variable domain (missing parts from reference TRBV7-9 and TRBJ2-7): DTGVSQNPRHKITKRGQNVTFRCDPISEHNRLYWYRQTLGQGPEFLTYFQNEAQLEKSRLLSDRFSAERPKGSFSTLEIQRTEQGDSAMYLCATGGGREQYFGPGTRLTVT.